The present T cell receptor (beta chain) was sequenced within a study of T cell responses to AZD1222 COVID-19 vaccine. The table came from immunoSEQ multiplex PCR; TCRdb's copy has only in-frame clones and leaves some out. The profile shows 110,000 to 150,000 clones, around 93% of them singletons. This CDR3 comprises 13 residues. Germline loops: CDR1 MNHNS, CDR2 SASEGT. V lost 1 base and J lost 7; bases outside the gene matches: 0. This chain links TRBV6-1 with TRBJ1-5; TRBD1 matches at 8 bases. The sequences come from peripheral blood, collected 28 days after the second AZD1222 dose. The receptor was isolated from an adult who received the AZD1222 COVID-19 vaccine. The chain's CDR3 is CASSEDRGQPQHF. CDR3 DNA: TGTGCCAGCAGTGAAGACAGGGGGCAGCCCCAGCATTTT.